This TCR beta chain originates from a study of T-cell memory formation after mild COVID-19. TCRdb reanalysed the 5' RACE reads using MiXCR and keeps one entry per CDR3 protein. The table has roughly 49,000 distinct CDR3 sequences, 27% seen once; the top ten hold about 41%. The CDR3 spans 15 residues. The V gene end was trimmed by 6 bases and the J gene end by 3 bases; junction bases not matched to a gene: 7. Germline assignment: CDR1 SGDLS and CDR2 YYNGEE. This clonotype was obtained from a man in his late teens or twenties who had mild COVID-19 (a few samples of this study predate the infection). Cell type and time point are not known. The rearrangement joins TRBV9 to TRBJ2-3, with 10 bases fitting TRBD2. Sequencing used PBMCs or a T cell subset sorted from them (not recorded which). The CDR3 DNA follows: TGTGCCAGCAACCCAGCGGGGGGGATTACAGATACGCAGTATTTT. Encoded protein: CASNPAGGITDTQYF. The full variable domain, rest sourced from reference TRBV9 and TRBJ2-3, is DSGVTQTPKHLITATGQRVTLRCSPRSGDLSVYWYQQSLDQGLQFLIQYYNGEERAKGNILERFSAQQFPDLHSELNLSSLELGDSALYFCASNPAGGITDTQYFGPGTRLTVL.